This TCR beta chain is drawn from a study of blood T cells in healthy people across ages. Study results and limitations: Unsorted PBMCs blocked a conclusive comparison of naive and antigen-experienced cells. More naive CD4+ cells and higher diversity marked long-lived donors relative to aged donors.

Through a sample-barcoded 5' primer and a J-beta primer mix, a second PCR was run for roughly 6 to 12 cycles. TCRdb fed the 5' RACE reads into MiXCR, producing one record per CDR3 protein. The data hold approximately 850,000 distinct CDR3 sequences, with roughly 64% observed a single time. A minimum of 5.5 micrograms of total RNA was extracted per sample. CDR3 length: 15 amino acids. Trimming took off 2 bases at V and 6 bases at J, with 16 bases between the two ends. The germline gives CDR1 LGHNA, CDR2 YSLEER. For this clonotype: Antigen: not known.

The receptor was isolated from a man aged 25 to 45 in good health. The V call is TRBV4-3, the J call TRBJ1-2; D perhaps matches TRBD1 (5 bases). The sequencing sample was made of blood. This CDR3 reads CASSQLDSSVDGYTF. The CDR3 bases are TGCGCCAGCAGCCAACTAGACAGTTCCGTGGATGGCTACACCTTC.